A single sample gave rise to the 26 T cell receptor beta chains below, sequenced in a study of identical twins (TCRdb year 2016). Receptor libraries were prepared by 5' RACE. For sequencing, an Illumina HiSeq 2000 was employed. Using fastp at Q25 and MiXCR, TCRdb reprocessed the public reads and kept productive beta chains. Each CDR3 protein gets just one entry, which takes the most common genes and DNA from the rows behind it. In this sample the table shows 510,000 or so distinct CDR3 sequences, roughly 15% of which occur a single time. The ten largest clones capture 0.44% of the sample. The same sample was also used in a study of yellow fever vaccine responses in identical twins.

The sequenced sample consisted of CD4+ T cells sorted from blood. These receptors were collected from a woman under 30 in good health.

The rearrangement links TRBV12-3 or TRBV12-4 to TRBJ2-2; perhaps TRBD2 as D (6 bases). V lost 3 bases to trimming and J lost 1 base, with 9 bases between them. The CDR3 spans 15 residues. The CDR3 is CASSFWDWNTGELFF. CDR3 DNA: TGTGCCAGCAGTTTCTGGGACTGGAACACCGGGGAGCTGTTTTTT.

V and J are TRBV5-1 and TRBJ2-2; 7 bases fit TRBD2. Germline V gene sequence: CDR1 SGHRS, CDR2 YFSETQ. CDR3 length equals 17 residues. Trimming at V came to 4 bases and at J to 2 bases, leaving 11 bases not matched to a gene. The CDR3 coding sequence is TGCGCCAGCAGCCCTGCCGGGAGGCGTGCAAACACCGGGGAGCTGTTTTTT. Its protein product is CASSPAGRRANTGELFF.

This chain uses TRBV10-3 with TRBJ2-2; 10 positions agree with TRBD1. There are 17 residues in the CDR3. The V segment lost 4 bases and the J segment 5 bases; nucleotides outside the gene matches: 10. From germline, CDR1 is ENHRY and CDR2 SYGVKD. The CDR3 DNA reads TGTGCCATCAGTGGAAATTCGGGACAGGGGAGGACCGGGGAGCTGTTTTTT. This translates into CAISGNSGQGRTGELFF.

This rearrangement joins TRBV5-1 to TRBJ1-2, with D possibly TRBD1 on 6 matching bases. V lost 3 bases and J lost 5, with 11 bases in between. Germline values: CDR1 SGHRS, CDR2 YFSETQ. CDR3 length: 13 amino acids. The CDR3 nucleotides are TGCGCCAGCAGCTCGGACAGTCTTTATGGCTACACCTTC. It codes for CASSSDSLYGYTF.

V and J are TRBV20-1 and TRBJ2-7; possibly TRBD1 or TRBD2 for D (5 bases each). Between the trimmed V and J ends, which lost 6 bases and 3 bases, there was a span of 12 bases. In germline, CDR1 is DFQATT, CDR2 SNEGSKA (reference sequence). The length of the CDR3 is 12 residues. CDR3 residues: CSASPGGYEQYF. The CDR3 DNA is TGCAGTGCCTCCCCTGGGGGCTACGAGCAGTACTTC.

This clonotype was found a few times. DNA for the CDR3: TGTGCCAGTAAGACTAGCGGGACCAACAATGAGCAGTTCTTC. Translated: CASKTSGTNNEQFF. The chain couples TRBV19 to TRBJ2-1; 11 bases map to TRBD2. V lost 7 bases to trimming and J lost 5 bases; unmatched junction nucleotides: 4. Germline CDR1 reads LNHDA; CDR2 reads SQIVND (reference sequence). The CDR3 spans 14 residues.

This clonotype was counted a few times. The chain links TRBV11-1 to TRBJ2-1; the match to TRBD2 covers 7 bases. The CDR3 is made up of 20 amino acids. Germline V gene data show CDR1 as SGHAT and CDR2 as FQDESV (reference sequence). With 0 bases clipped from V and 0 bases from J, the junction kept 14 bases outside the gene matches. The CDR3 DNA is TGTGCCAGCAGCTTAGCGAGGGCGAAGCGGGGAAAAAGCTCCTACAATGAGCAGTTCTTC. This gives the protein CASSLARAKRGKSSYNEQFF.

This clonotype was counted a few times. The chain has TRBV5-1 and TRBJ2-2, with 9 bases fitting TRBD2. The junction had 9 bases not matched to a gene; V was cut back by 1 base and J by 2 bases. Germline values: CDR1 SGHRS, CDR2 YFSETQ. The CDR3 loop spans 18 amino acids. CDR3 loop: CASSLFGGRAPNTGELFF. The DNA for the CDR3 is TGCGCCAGCAGCTTGTTTGGCGGGAGGGCTCCTAACACCGGGGAGCTGTTTTTT.

The rearrangement links TRBV2 to TRBJ1-1, with D perhaps matching TRBD1 (6 bases). V lost 1 base and J lost 1, with 10 bases in between. The CDR3 totals 15 residues. Germline-derived CDR1 and CDR2 are SNHLY and FYNNEI. CDR3 protein: CASSEEGGGNTEAFF. In nucleotides, the CDR3 is TGTGCCAGCAGTGAAGAGGGGGGCGGGAACACTGAAGCTTTCTTT. Complete variable domain (other parts from reference TRBV2 and TRBJ1-1): EPEVTQTPSHQVTQMGQEVILRCVPISNHLYFYWYRQILGQKVEFLVSFYNNEISEKSEIFDDQFSVERPDGSNFTLKIRSTKLEDSAMYFCASSEEGGGNTEAFFGQGTRLTVV.

This chain links TRBV11-2 with TRBJ2-6, with unresolved D. Trimming left V 1 base short and J 1 base short, with 11 bases between. CDR3 size: 17 residues. Germline values: CDR1 SGHAT, CDR2 FQNNGV. The CDR3 region is CASSLVRFTSGANVLTF. CDR3 nucleotide sequence: TGTGCCAGCAGCTTAGTAAGGTTTACATCTGGGGCCAACGTCCTGACTTTC.

The rearrangement uses TRBV7-9 and TRBJ1-2; 7 nucleotides align to TRBD1. This CDR3 is built from 16 residues. Trimming cost V 3 bases and J 0 bases; bases outside gene matches: 7. Germline values: CDR1 SEHNR, CDR2 FQNEAQ (reference sequence). In DNA form, the CDR3 reads TGTGCCAGCAGCTTGGTTAACAGGGGACCTAACTATGGCTACACCTTC. This gives the protein CASSLVNRGPNYGYTF.

The genes are TRBV6-5 and TRBJ2-1; TRBD2 aligns across 9 bases. The V gene's germline CDR1 is MNHEY and CDR2 SVGAGI. Trimming took 2 bases from V and 4 from J; bases not matched to a gene: 6. The CDR3 is made up of 16 amino acids. CDR3 sequence reads: CASSYRGTSRYNEQFF. CDR3 nucleotides: TGTGCCAGCAGTTACCGTGGGACTAGCAGATACAATGAGCAGTTCTTC.

The chain combines TRBV19 with TRBJ1-2; no reliable D call. V lost 3 bases and J lost 7, with 9 bases in between. CDR3 length: 12 amino acids. Germline CDR1 reads LNHDA; CDR2 reads SQIVND (reference sequence). The CDR3 sequence: CASSMVDGGYTF. The CDR3 DNA reads TGTGCCAGTAGTATGGTGGATGGTGGCTACACCTTC.

Ten or more counts support this clonotype. The chain is built from TRBV18 and TRBJ2-6, with a possible D match to TRBD2 (5 bases). Germline values: CDR1 KGHSH, CDR2 LQKENI. Trimming took 2 bases from V and 0 from J, leaving 5 bases between them. The CDR3 is made up of 15 amino acids. The CDR3 nucleotides read TGTGCCAGCTCACCAGGGAGCTCTGGGGCCAACGTCCTGACTTTC. Encoded protein: CASSPGSSGANVLTF.

This clonotype has only one observation. CDR3 residues: CASRSLDSSEQYV. The CDR3 coding sequence is TGTGCCAGCAGATCGCTGGACAGTTCTGAGCAGTACGTC. This chain connects TRBV6-5 to TRBJ2-7, with D possibly matching TRBD1 (6 bases). V shed 6 bases and J shed 7 bases, with 16 bases lying between them. Germline CDR1 MNHEY, CDR2 SVGAGI. This CDR3 contains 13 residues.

The sample holds a few counts of this clonotype. The chain uses TRBV4-1 and TRBJ2-3, with D perhaps TRBD1 (5 bases). This CDR3 has 14 residues. Germline V gene lookup returns CDR1 MGHRA and CDR2 YSYEKL. Deletions cut 5 bases from V and 2 bases from J, with 11 bases between. CDR3 protein: CASSEGAHTDTQYF. The CDR3 DNA follows: TGCGCCAGCAGCGAAGGGGCCCACACAGATACGCAGTATTTT.

The chain couples TRBV7-2 to TRBJ2-7, with 11 bases lining up with TRBD2. Germline loops: CDR1 SGHTA, CDR2 FQGNSA. This CDR3 region has 18 residues. Trimming removed 0 bases from V and 6 bases from J; junction bases left unmatched: 13. The CDR3 sequence: CASSLASLLAGASVEQYF. As DNA, the CDR3 is TGTGCCAGCAGCTTAGCGAGTTTACTAGCGGGAGCCTCGGTCGAGCAGTACTTC.

The rearrangement links TRBV12-3 or TRBV12-4 to TRBJ1-2, with D possibly matching TRBD1 (5 bases). The CDR3 has 17 amino acids. The V end lost 0 bases, the J end lost 2 bases, and 16 bases lay between the germline ends. CDR3: CASSLAGQGVRNYGYTF. CDR3 coding DNA: TGTGCCAGCAGTTTAGCAGGGCAGGGCGTTAGGAACTATGGCTACACCTTC.

The sample holds a few counts of this clonotype. The rearrangement joins TRBV27 to TRBJ2-3; 12 bases line up with TRBD2. CDR3 length: 17 residues. V lost 6 bases, J lost 2 bases, and 9 bases stayed unmatched. The germline V gene encodes CDR1 MNHEY and CDR2 SMNVEV (reference sequence). As DNA, the CDR3 is TGTGCCAGCAGCCGATCTGGACTAGCGGGAACCACAGATACGCAGTATTTT. The encoded protein is CASSRSGLAGTTDTQYF.

This clonotype occurred once. J is TRBJ2-7 and V is TRBV28; D might be TRBD1 (6 bases). V was cut by 2 bases and J by 5 bases, with 13 bases left in between. CDR3 length: 14 residues. Germline V gene lookup returns CDR1 MDHEN and CDR2 SYDVKM. CDR3 protein: CASSLVGQGHEQYV. In DNA, the CDR3 is TGTGCCAGCAGTTTAGTCGGCCAGGGGCACGAGCAGTACGTC.

There are a few counts of this clonotype. The chain has TRBV5-6 and TRBJ2-1; 9 nucleotides agree with TRBD1. This CDR3 comprises 15 residues. J lost 2 bases, V lost 3 bases, and 3 bases had no gene match. From germline, CDR1 is SGHDT and CDR2 YYEEEE. In DNA form, the CDR3 reads TGTGCCAGCAGCTGGAGACAGGGGGCCTACAATGAGCAGTTCTTC. Its protein is CASSWRQGAYNEQFF.

The chain joins TRBV6-5 to TRBJ1-1, with D perhaps matching TRBD1 (6 bases). The CDR3 sequence is 14 residues long. The germline V and J ends were trimmed by 2 bases and 5 bases, with 12 bases remaining between them. Per the germline V gene, CDR1 is MNHEY and CDR2 is SVGAGI. For the CDR3, the DNA is TGTGCCAGCAGTTACCGGGGGCAGAGGACTGAAGCTTTCTTT. Its translation is CASSYRGQRTEAFF.

This clonotype was observed a few times. This chain connects TRBV2 to TRBJ2-3; weak D call: TRBD1 (5 bases). Germline V gene sequence: CDR1 SNHLY, CDR2 FYNNEI. The CDR3 loop spans 15 amino acids. The germline V and J ends were trimmed by 6 bases and 3 bases, with 16 bases remaining between them. CDR3 coding DNA: TGTGCCAGCAGGGACAACCCAATTGTAACAGATACGCAGTATTTT. Its protein is CASRDNPIVTDTQYF.

J is TRBJ2-2 and V is TRBV6-2 or TRBV6-3, with 13 bases identical to TRBD2. V lost 2 bases to trimming and J lost 4 bases; unmatched junction nucleotides: 10. CDR3 size: 19 residues. Per germline, CDR1 MNHEY and CDR2 SVGEGT. The CDR3 nucleotides read TGTGCCAGCAGTTACACCGGACTAGCGGGAGCTTCGGGCACCGGGGAGCTGTTTTTT. This sequence encodes CASSYTGLAGASGTGELFF.

This clonotype was recorded at least ten times. The rearrangement links TRBV20-1 to TRBJ1-1; 10 bases match TRBD1. Per the germline V gene, CDR1 is DFQATT and CDR2 is SNEGSKA (reference sequence). The CDR3 sequence is 11 residues long. V trimming: 3 bases; J trimming: 11 bases; junction bases outside the gene matches: 3. CDR3 in DNA: TGCAGTGCTAGGGGACAGGGGAGCGCTTTCTTT. It is translated as CSARGQGSAFF.

In its sample, this clonotype was seen a few times. V gene TRBV5-1 combines with J gene TRBJ2-7, with D unresolved. V gave up 1 base and J gave up 2 bases, with 10 bases separating them. There are 14 residues in the CDR3. Germline V gene lookup returns CDR1 SGHRS and CDR2 YFSETQ. CDR3 nucleotides: TGCGCCAGCAGCTTGATCAGGCCACCCTACGAGCAGTACTTC. This encodes CASSLIRPPYEQYF.